Listed here are 9 T cell receptor beta chains from one sample, sequenced in a study of Graves' ophthalmopathy and Graves' hyperthyroidism. Investigators amplified TCR beta CDR3 regions from RNA transcripts. Second-round multiplex PCR came after first-round RT-PCR with HTBI primers. TCRdb processed the multiplex PCR reads anew with MiXCR; each CDR3 protein has one entry. Of approximately 160,000 distinct CDR3 sequences listed, approximately 40% were seen once; the top ten hold 4.5% to 6%. The sample comprised peripheral blood. Every receptor here comes from a woman aged 40 to 49 with Graves' ophthalmopathy.

This clonotype has ten or more counts. This rearrangement joins TRBV3-1 to TRBJ1-4; D uncertain. Germline-derived CDR1 and CDR2 are LGHDT and YNNKEL (reference sequence). The CDR3 covers 15 residues. Trimming took off 0 bases at V and 8 bases at J, with 13 bases between the two ends. CDR3 region: CASSQDIGLSEKLFF. For the CDR3, the DNA is TGTGCCAGCAGCCAAGATATCGGGCTATCCGAAAAACTGTTTTTT.

The sample holds many counts of this clonotype. The chain has TRBV5-1 and TRBJ1-2, with D hard to call. Trimming took 3 bases from V and 3 from J, leaving 12 bases between them. This CDR3 contains 14 residues. Germline V gives CDR1 SGHRS, CDR2 YFSETQ. The CDR3 DNA follows: TGCGCCAGCAGCTACGACATAAAGGACTATGGCTACACCTTC. Translation gives CASSYDIKDYGYTF. Variable domain in full (rest from reference TRBV5-1 and TRBJ1-2): KAGVTQTPRYLIKTRGQQVTLSCSPISGHRSVSWYQQTPGQGLQFLFEYFSETQRNKGNFPGRFSGRQFSNSRSEMNVSTLELGDSALYLCASSYDIKDYGYTFGSGTRLTVV.

This clonotype ranks as medium-sized (0.01 to 0.1%). The chain links TRBV27 to TRBJ1-2; D is undetermined. Germline V CDR1 and CDR2: MNHEY, SMNVEV (reference sequence). This CDR3 is 14 amino acids long. Deletions cut 0 bases from V and 2 bases from J, with 7 bases between. Here the CDR3 reads CASSLSLGNYGYTF. The CDR3 DNA reads TGTGCCAGCAGTTTATCCCTGGGGAACTATGGCTACACCTTC.

This clonotype was seen many times. The J gene is TRBJ1-2, the V gene TRBV7-9; 7 nucleotides agree with TRBD1. Germline CDR1 and CDR2: SEHNR and FQNEAQ (reference sequence). The CDR3 length is 13 residues. The V segment lost 4 bases and the J segment 8 bases; nucleotides outside the gene matches: 7. CDR3 amino acids: CASSYSGTEGYTF. The CDR3 coding sequence is TGTGCCAGCAGCTACTCCGGGACAGAAGGCTACACCTTC. The entire variable domain, with the rest obtained from reference TRBV7-9 and TRBJ1-2, is as follows: DTGVSQNPRHKITKRGQNVTFRCDPISEHNRLYWYRQTLGQGPEFLTYFQNEAQLEKSRLLSDRFSAERPKGSFSTLEIQRTEQGDSAMYLCASSYSGTEGYTFGSGTRLTVV.

This clonotype has ten or more counts. The chain joins TRBV5-1 to TRBJ1-2; 8 positions agree with TRBD1. This CDR3 is 13 amino acids long. Germline trimming cut 3 bases from V and 8 bases from J; bases unmatched to any gene: 6. From germline, CDR1 is SGHRS and CDR2 YFSETQ. The CDR3 spells CASSWTGLGGYTF. Written as DNA, the CDR3 is TGCGCCAGCAGCTGGACAGGGCTAGGCGGCTACACCTTC.

This clonotype has a handful of counts. CDR3: CASSSSGAGAEAFF. The CDR3 DNA sequence: TGTGCCAGCAGTTCCTCAGGGGCTGGGGCTGAAGCTTTCTTT. V usage is TRBV6-2 or TRBV6-3 and J usage is TRBJ1-1; a weak D match, TRBD1 (6 bases). CDR3 size: 14 residues. The V and J ends lost 4 bases and 6 bases respectively, with 15 bases between them. The germline gives CDR1 MNHEY, CDR2 SVGEGT.

Ten or more counts support this clonotype. The chain has TRBV27 and TRBJ1-1, with TRBD1 matching over 9 bases. From germline, CDR1 is MNHEY and CDR2 SMNVEV (reference sequence). This CDR3 has 13 amino acids. Germline trimming cut 6 bases from V and 4 bases from J; bases unmatched to any gene: 3. In DNA, the CDR3 is TGTGCCAGCAGGGTACAGGGGGCCACTGAAGCTTTCTTT. It encodes CASRVQGATEAFF.

The genes are TRBV20-1 and TRBJ2-7; D assignment may be TRBD1 or TRBD2 (5 bases each). CDR3 size: 15 residues. Trimming pared 4 bases from V and 0 bases from J, leaving 16 bases between. Looked up from germline, CDR1 is DFQATT and CDR2 is SNEGSKA (reference sequence). CDR3 sequence: CSANLRGVSSYEQYF. The CDR3 coding sequence is TGCAGTGCTAACCTGAGGGGCGTGAGCTCCTACGAGCAGTACTTC.

In its sample, this clonotype was seen many times. The V gene is TRBV5-1, the J gene TRBJ1-2; D ambiguous. CDR3 length equals 13 residues. Looked up from germline, CDR1 is SGHRS and CDR2 is YFSETQ. V was trimmed by 2 bases and J by 4 bases, leaving 9 bases between them. CDR3 bases: TGCGCCAGCAGCTTCGATCTTGGCTATGGCTACACCTTC. Its protein product is CASSFDLGYGYTF.